These T cell receptor beta chains were read from a single sample in a study of T cell repertoires in aging, cancer and after chemotherapy. TCRdb processed the multiplex PCR reads anew with MiXCR; each CDR3 protein has one entry. The table has around 2,000 distinct CDR3 sequences, about a quarter seen once. Sequencing input: blood. These receptors were obtained from a human donor with a solid tumor. Both conserved end residues are part of each CDR3. Fields, in order: V gene, J gene, D gene, clone size, CDR3 protein, CDR3 DNA. The D gene is left open where the match is weak. A row's size may be missing; if present it is once, few, many or a size class.

>TRBV7-2|TRBJ2-5|TRBD1|few
CASSLVDRGGGETQYF
TGTGCCAGCAGCTTAGTTGACAGGGGTGGTGGGGAGACCCAGTACTTC
>TRBV6-1|TRBJ2-5|-|large
CASSVSGLGGGETQYF
TGTGCCAGCAGTGTCAGTGGACTAGGGGGGGGGGAGACCCAGTACTTC
>TRBV18|TRBJ1-2|TRBD1|-
CASSPSGGGYTF
TGTGCCAGCTCACCGTCAGGGGGCGGCTACACCTTC
>TRBV6-5|TRBJ1-5|-|medium-sized
CASSNGHSNQPQHF
TGTGCCAGCAGCAACGGCCATAGCAATCAGCCCCAGCATTTT
>TRBV27|TRBJ1-2|-|medium-sized
CASSLARTGYGYTF
TGTGCCAGCAGTTTAGCCCGTACAGGCTATGGCTACACCTTC
>TRBV7-6|TRBJ2-7|-|medium-sized
CASSLAAGYEQYF
TGTGCCAGCAGCTTAGCGGCAGGTTACGAGCAGTACTTC
>TRBV12-3/TRBV12-4|TRBJ1-1|-|-
CASSTGGDRAEAFF
TGTGCCAGCAGCACCGGGGGGGATCGGGCTGAAGCTTTCTTT
>TRBV11-2|TRBJ2-3|-|-
CASSLEGGTRRTDTQYF
TGTGCCAGCAGCTTAGAGGGTGGGACACGGCGCACAGATACGCAGTATTTT
>TRBV24-1|TRBJ2-5|-|medium-sized
CATSEGGAGGQETQYF
TGTGCCACCAGTGAGGGGGGGGCAGGGGGACAAGAGACCCAGTACTTC
>TRBV7-9|TRBJ2-3|-|-
CASSPWDWDTDTQYF
TGTGCCAGCAGCCCCTGGGACTGGGACACAGATACGCAGTATTTT
>TRBV6-1|TRBJ1-5|-|medium-sized
CASSEAGFYSNQPQHF
TGTGCCAGCAGTGAAGCGGGCTTTTATAGCAATCAGCCCCAGCATTTT
>TRBV7-6|TRBJ1-2|TRBD1|-
CASSSQGHGYYGYTF
TGTGCCAGCAGCTCACAGGGGCACGGGTACTATGGCTACACCTTC
>TRBV27|TRBJ2-7|-|-
CASSLLGMAYEQYF
TGTGCCAGCAGTTTATTAGGAATGGCCTACGAGCAGTACTTC
>TRBV6-5|TRBJ2-4|TRBD2|medium-sized
CASSRTSGDQRYF
TGTGCCAGCAGCCGGACTAGCGGGGACCAACGGTACTTC
>TRBV6-1|TRBJ2-1|-|medium-sized
CASSEVRTVYNEQFF
TGTGCCAGCAGTGAAGTGAGGACAGTATACAATGAGCAGTTCTTC
>TRBV5-5|TRBJ1-5|-|medium-sized
CASSLGGGPVQPQHF
TGTGCCAGCAGCTTGGGAGGGGGGCCGGTTCAGCCCCAGCATTTT
>TRBV5-4|TRBJ1-2|TRBD1|medium-sized
CASSPRPGQPESGYTF
TGTGCCAGCAGCCCCCGACCGGGACAGCCGGAGAGTGGCTACACCTTC
>TRBV5-1|TRBJ2-2|-|-
CASSSATGELFF
TGCGCCAGCAGCTCTGCCACCGGGGAGCTGTTTTTT
>TRBV4-3|TRBJ2-7|-|-
CASSQGITGSYEQYF
TGCGCCAGCAGCCAAGGTATCACAGGTTCCTACGAGCAGTACTTC